The source of this TCR beta chain is a study of T cells in localized non-small cell lung cancer. Study observations and caveats: Adjacent uninvolved lung tissue had the highest T cell clonality, exceeding tumor. Blood T cell density predicted longer survival; adjacent-lung clonality, shorter. A single tumor region was sequenced, leaving heterogeneity possible. Across samples, adjacent lung featured a median approximately 56 of the top 100 tumor clones.

The protocol was immunoSEQ multiplex PCR, while the TCRdb copy is restricted to in-frame clones and leaves out a portion. The data show fewer than 100,000 clones, with approximately 80% seen just once and about a tenth held by the top ten. CDR3 size: 13 residues. Germline assignment: CDR1 SGHAT and CDR2 FQNNGV. Trimming pared 5 bases from V and 0 bases from J, leaving 5 bases between. In regard to this clone: What it binds is unknown. Other DNA sequences in this sample translate to the same CDR3.

The sample consisted of peripheral blood, taken before any cancer treatment. The sequence was collected from a female donor at least 60 years old with stage I lung adenocarcinoma. This chain connects TRBV11-2 to TRBJ1-3; no reliable D call. Written as DNA, the CDR3 is TGTGCCAGCAGCCCCAACTCTGGAAACACCATATATTTT. Translating it yields CASSPNSGNTIYF.